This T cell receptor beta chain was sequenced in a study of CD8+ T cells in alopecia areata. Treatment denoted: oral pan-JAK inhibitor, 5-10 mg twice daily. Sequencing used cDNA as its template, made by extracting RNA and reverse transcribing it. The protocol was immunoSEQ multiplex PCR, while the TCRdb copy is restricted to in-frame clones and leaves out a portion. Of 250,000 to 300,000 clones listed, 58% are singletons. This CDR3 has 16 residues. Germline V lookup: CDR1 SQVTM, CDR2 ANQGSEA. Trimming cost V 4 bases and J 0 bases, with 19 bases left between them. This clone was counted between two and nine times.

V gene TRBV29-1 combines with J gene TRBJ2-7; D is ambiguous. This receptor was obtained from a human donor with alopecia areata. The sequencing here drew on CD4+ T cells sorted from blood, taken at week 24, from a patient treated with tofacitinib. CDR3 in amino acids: CSVVQRHEPLSYEQYF. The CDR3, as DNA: TGCAGCGTTGTCCAACGACACGAACCCCTCTCCTACGAGCAGTACTTC.